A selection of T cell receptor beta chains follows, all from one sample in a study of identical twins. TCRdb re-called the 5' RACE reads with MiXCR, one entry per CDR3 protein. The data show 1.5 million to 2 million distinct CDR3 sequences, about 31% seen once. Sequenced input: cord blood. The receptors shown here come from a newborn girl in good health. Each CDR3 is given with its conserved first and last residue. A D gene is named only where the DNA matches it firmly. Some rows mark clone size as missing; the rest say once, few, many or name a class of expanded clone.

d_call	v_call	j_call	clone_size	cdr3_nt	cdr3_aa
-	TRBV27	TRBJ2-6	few	TGTGCCAGCAGTTTATGGTCCGGGTCTGGGGCCAACGTCCTGACTTTC	CASSLWSGSGANVLTF
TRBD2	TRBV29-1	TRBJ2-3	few	TGCAGCGTTGAAATAGCGGGGGGCACAGATACGCAGTATTTT	CSVEIAGGTDTQYF
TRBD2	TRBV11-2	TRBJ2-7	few	TGTGCCAGCAGCTTAGGAAGGAGGGGGGGTCTAGCGGGGAATTTTTCCTACGAGCAGTACTTC	CASSLGRRGGLAGNFSYEQYF
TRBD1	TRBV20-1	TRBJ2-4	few	TGCAGTGCTGGGACAGTTCCCATAGCCAAAAACATTCAGTACTTC	CSAGTVPIAKNIQYF
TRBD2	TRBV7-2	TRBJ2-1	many	TGTGCCAGCAGCTTAGATAGCGGGGGTTACAATGAGCAGTTCTTC	CASSLDSGGYNEQFF
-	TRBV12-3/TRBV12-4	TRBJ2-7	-	TGTGCCAGCACCTCGGGACAAATTTACTACGAGCAGTACTTC	CASTSGQIYYEQYF
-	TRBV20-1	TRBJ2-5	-	TGCAGTGCTTTAGCGGCTTCCCAAGAGACCCAGTACTTC	CSALAASQETQYF
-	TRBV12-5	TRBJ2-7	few	TGTGCTAGTGGCCCCCTATGGGGGGGCACCTACGAGCAGTACTTC	CASGPLWGGTYEQYF
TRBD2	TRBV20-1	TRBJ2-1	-	TGCAGTGCCCCTCGCTCAAGCGGGGGGGCTCAGCAGTTCTTC	CSAPRSSGGAQQFF
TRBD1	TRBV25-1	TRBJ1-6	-	TGTGCCAGCAGTGCACAGGGGGCGGTGAATTCACCCCTCCACTTT	CASSAQGAVNSPLHF
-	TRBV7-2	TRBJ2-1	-	TGTGCCAGCAGCTTAGATCTAGTTTCCTACAATGAGCAGTTCTTC	CASSLDLVSYNEQFF
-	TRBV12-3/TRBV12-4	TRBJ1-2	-	TGTGCCAGCAGCCCAACTCGGACACCCTATGGCTACACCTTC	CASSPTRTPYGYTF
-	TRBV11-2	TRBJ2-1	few	TGTGCCAGCAGCTTAGAGTTGCTACCACCCTACAATGAGCAGTTCTTC	CASSLELLPPYNEQFF
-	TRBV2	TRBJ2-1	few	TGTGCCAGCACTGCAAGGTTTTTTTCCTACAATGAGCAGTTCTTC	CASTARFFSYNEQFF
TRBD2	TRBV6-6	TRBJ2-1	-	TGTGCCAGCAGTAAAGAAGCGGGGCCAACCCGATACGAGCAGTTCTTC	CASSKEAGPTRYEQFF
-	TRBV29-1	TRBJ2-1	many	TGCAGCGTTGAAGGGGTATGGCGTGGGAACCCCAATGAGCAGTTCTTC	CSVEGVWRGNPNEQFF
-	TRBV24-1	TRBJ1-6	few	TGTGCCACCAAAGGAGGCCCCTGGAGGGATTCACCCCTCCACTTT	CATKGGPWRDSPLHF
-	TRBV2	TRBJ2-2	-	TGTGCCAGCAGTGATGTGGACGGAGGAAGGACGAACACCGGGGAGCTGTTTTTT	CASSDVDGGRTNTGELFF
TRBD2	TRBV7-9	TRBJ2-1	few	TGTGCCAGCAGCTTAAAGGGGGGCCTAGCGGGAGGACACAATGAGCAGTTCTTC	CASSLKGGLAGGHNEQFF
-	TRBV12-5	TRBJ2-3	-	TGTGCTAGTGGTTTGGTACTTACGCAGTATTTT	CASGLVLTQYF
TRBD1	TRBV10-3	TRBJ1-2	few	TGTGCCATCAGTGAGTCCCCCCCGACAGGGTATGGCTACACCTTC	CAISESPPTGYGYTF
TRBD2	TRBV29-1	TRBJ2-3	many	TGCAGCGTTGGCCCGACTAGCGGATATAGCACAGATACGCAGTATTTT	CSVGPTSGYSTDTQYF
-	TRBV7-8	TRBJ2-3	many	TGTGCCAGCAGCTTGCACTCCCGCACAGATACGCAGTATTTT	CASSLHSRTDTQYF
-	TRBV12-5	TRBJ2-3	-	TGTGCTAGTGGTTTGGGGACTAGCACAGATACGCAGTATTTT	CASGLGTSTDTQYF
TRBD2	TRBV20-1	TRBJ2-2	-	TGCAGCGCGGGACTAGCGGGGCGCTATACCGGGGAGCTGTTTTTT	CSAGLAGRYTGELFF
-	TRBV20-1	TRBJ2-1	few	TGCAGTGCTAGAGCGGTTTTTAGGGCCAGCTCCTACAATGAGCAGTTCTTC	CSARAVFRASSYNEQFF
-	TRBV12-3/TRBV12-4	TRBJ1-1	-	TGTGCCAGCAGTTTAATAGGGGGACCGAACACTGAAGCTTTCTTT	CASSLIGGPNTEAFF
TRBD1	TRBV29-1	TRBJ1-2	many	TGCAGCGTTGAAGAGTACAGGGGAACCTATGGCTACACCTTC	CSVEEYRGTYGYTF
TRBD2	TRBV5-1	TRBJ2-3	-	TGCGCCAGCAGCCTGACTAGCGGGGCTCCGTCTAGCACAGATACGCAGTATTTT	CASSLTSGAPSSTDTQYF
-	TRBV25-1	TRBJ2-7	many	TGTGCCAGCACAGGAGGGCAATCGGCCGAGCAGTACTTC	CASTGGQSAEQYF
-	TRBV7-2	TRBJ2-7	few	TGTGCCAGCAGCCCGCCTTCAATAGGTCCCAAGGGGCAGTACTTC	CASSPPSIGPKGQYF
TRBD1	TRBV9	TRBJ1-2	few	TGTGCCAGCAGCGGGGGGGGACAGCAACTTTATGGCTACACCTTC	CASSGGGQQLYGYTF
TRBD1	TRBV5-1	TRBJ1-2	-	TGCGCCAGCAGCCCAGAGGACAGGGTCTATGGCTACACCTTC	CASSPEDRVYGYTF
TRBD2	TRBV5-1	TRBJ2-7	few	TGCGCCAGCAGCGCCCGACTAGCGGGAGGGGTCCACGAGCAGTACTTC	CASSARLAGGVHEQYF
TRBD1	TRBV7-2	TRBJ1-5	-	TGTGCCAGCAGCTTAGGGATCAGGGGGCTTAGCAATCAGCCCCAGCATTTT	CASSLGIRGLSNQPQHF
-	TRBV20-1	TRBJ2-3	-	TGCAGTGCTAGAGCGCCCCGACCGGGCACAGATACGCAGTATTTT	CSARAPRPGTDTQYF
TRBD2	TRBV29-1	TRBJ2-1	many	TGCAGCGTTGGAGCGGGAGTAACCTACAATGAGCAGTTCTTC	CSVGAGVTYNEQFF
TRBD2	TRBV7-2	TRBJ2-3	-	TGTGCCGGCAGCCGACCGACTAGCGGGAGTGTGACTAGCACAGATACGCAGTATTTT	CAGSRPTSGSVTSTDTQYF
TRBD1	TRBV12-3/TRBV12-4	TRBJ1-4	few	TGTGCCAGCAGTCACAGGGGGCGTAATGAAAAACTGTTTTTT	CASSHRGRNEKLFF
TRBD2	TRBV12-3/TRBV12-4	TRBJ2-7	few	TGTGCCAGCAGTTTGGCTAGCGGGGGGTTCTACGAGCAGTACTTC	CASSLASGGFYEQYF
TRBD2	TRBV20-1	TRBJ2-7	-	TGCAGTGCTAGAGGGACTAGCGGGAGAGTATACAATGAGCAGTACTTC	CSARGTSGRVYNEQYF
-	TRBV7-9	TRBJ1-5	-	TGTGCCAGCGGACCCCTTGGGCCCCAGCATTTT	CASGPLGPQHF